The 28 T cell receptor beta chains reported below all come from one sample, sequenced in a study of early T cells in non-severe SARS-CoV-2 infection. MiXCR, applied by TCRdb to the 5' RACE reads, yields one record per CDR3 protein. The profile shows fewer than 100,000 distinct CDR3 sequences, over 9% of them singletons. The sample was whole blood. Every receptor here comes from an adult who was a healthcare worker with PCR-confirmed SARS-CoV-2 infection or an uninfected control (not recorded which).

This clonotype was found many times. The CDR3 loop reads CASSDRAGNSPLHF. As DNA, the CDR3 is TGTGCCAGCAGCGACAGGGCTGGCAATTCACCCCTCCACTTT. The chain carries TRBV3-1 and TRBJ1-6; TRBD1 matches 7 bases. Germline V CDR1 and CDR2: LGHDT, YNNKEL (reference sequence). The CDR3 covers 14 residues. V trimming: 5 bases; J trimming: 7 bases; junction bases outside the gene matches: 5.

The chain is built from TRBV3-1 and TRBJ2-1; 8 nucleotides match TRBD2. Per the germline V gene, CDR1 is LGHDT and CDR2 is YNNKEL (reference sequence). V gave up 0 bases and J gave up 5 bases; unmatched junction bases: 27. The CDR3 sequence is 23 residues long. For the CDR3, the DNA is TGTGCCAGCAGCCAAGATCTCTTTGGGTCAGCTAAGTCTGCTAGCGGGCTCAACAATGAGCAGTTCTTC. Translation gives CASSQDLFGSAKSASGLNNEQFF.

This chain joins TRBV5-4 and TRBJ2-1, with D tentatively TRBD2 (6 bases). The germline V and J ends were trimmed by 0 bases and 3 bases, with 10 bases remaining between them. CDR1 SGHNT and CDR2 YYREEE come from the germline V gene (reference sequence). CDR3 length equals 15 residues. The CDR3 loop is CASSLAGGVYNEQFF. The CDR3 DNA sequence: TGTGCCAGCAGCTTGGCCGGGGGAGTCTACAATGAGCAGTTCTTC.

The CDR3 DNA follows: TGCGCCAGCAGCCCCCCGACAGGGAGGACCGGGGAGCTGTTTTTT. Its translation is CASSPPTGRTGELFF. The V call is TRBV4-1, the J call TRBJ2-2; tentatively, D is TRBD1 (7 bases). V shed 4 bases and J shed 5 bases, with 14 bases lying between them. There are 15 residues in the CDR3. Germline V gives CDR1 MGHRA, CDR2 YSYEKL.

This clonotype was detected ten times or more. This chain joins TRBV7-3 and TRBJ2-2, with D perhaps given as TRBD1 or TRBD2 (6 bases each). Trimming left V 4 bases short and J 1 base short, with 10 bases between. Per the germline V gene, CDR1 is SGHTA and CDR2 is FQGTGA. This CDR3 has 15 amino acids. CDR3: CASSYGGVNTGELFF. CDR3 nucleotide sequence: TGTGCCAGCAGCTACGGGGGCGTGAACACCGGGGAGCTGTTTTTT.

This chain uses TRBV5-1 with TRBJ2-2; D possibly corresponds to TRBD2 (5 bases). Trimming pared 4 bases from V and 6 bases from J, leaving 16 bases between. This CDR3 has 15 residues. Per germline, CDR1 SGHRS and CDR2 YFSETQ. The CDR3 DNA reads as TGCGCCAGCAGCCTGGGGTCTAGCCTTCCCGGGGAGCTGTTTTTT. It codes for CASSLGSSLPGELFF.

As regards this clonotype: One base away lies a much larger clone, so this may be a sequencing read error. The V gene is TRBV28, the J gene TRBJ2-5, with 7 bases that match TRBD1. This CDR3 is built from 12 residues. Germline V gene sequence: CDR1 MDHEN, CDR2 SYDVKM. Germline trimming cut 8 bases from V and 5 bases from J; bases unmatched to any gene: 5. As DNA, the CDR3 is TGTGCCAGCTGGCCACAGGGGGAGACCCAGTACTTC. Protein product: CASWPQGETQYF.

This clonotype occurred a few times. The chain joins TRBV28 to TRBJ2-7; 8 bases agree with TRBD1. J was trimmed by 3 bases and V by 5 bases; bases with no gene match: 18. CDR3 size: 18 residues. The germline V gene has CDR1 MDHEN and CDR2 SYDVKM. The CDR3 region is CASSPPGADRGQIYEQYF. The CDR3 DNA is TGTGCCAGCAGTCCCCCGGGGGCCGACAGGGGTCAAATCTACGAGCAGTACTTC. The whole variable domain, filled in from reference TRBV28 and TRBJ2-7, reads DVKVTQSSRYLVKRTGEKVFLECVQDMDHENMFWYRQDPGLGLRLIYFSYDVKMKEKGDIPEGYSVSREKKERFSLILESASTNQTSMYLCASSPPGADRGQIYEQYFGPGTRLTVT.

This clonotype appeared many times. The chain employs TRBV28 and TRBJ2-6; D is unclear. Per the germline V gene, CDR1 is MDHEN and CDR2 is SYDVKM. Trimming stripped 6 bases from V and 0 bases from J, with 6 bases between. This CDR3 has 14 amino acids. CDR3 in amino acids: CASRDGSGANVLTF. CDR3 in DNA: TGTGCCAGCAGGGACGGCTCTGGGGCCAACGTCCTGACTTTC. Filled out from reference TRBV28 and TRBJ2-6, the complete variable domain reads DVKVTQSSRYLVKRTGEKVFLECVQDMDHENMFWYRQDPGLGLRLIYFSYDVKMKEKGDIPEGYSVSREKKERFSLILESASTNQTSMYLCASRDGSGANVLTFGAGSRLTVL.

The chain combines TRBV7-2 with TRBJ1-1; D gene unclear. The CDR3 covers 13 residues. CDR1 SGHTA and CDR2 FQGNSA come from the germline V gene. Trimming pared 5 bases from V and 1 base from J, leaving 8 bases between. As DNA, the CDR3 is TGTGCCAGCAGCCTTAAACGGAACACTGAAGCTTTCTTT. Translating it yields CASSLKRNTEAFF.

The table lists this clonotype with a few counts. This chain links TRBV7-2 with TRBJ1-1; D call uncertain. The CDR3 is 13 amino acids. Germline V CDR1 and CDR2: SGHTA, FQGNSA. V was trimmed by 2 bases and J by 2 bases, leaving 6 bases between them. CDR3 nucleotide sequence: TGTGCCAGCAGCTTACAAGATAACACTGAAGCTTTCTTT. Translating gives CASSLQDNTEAFF.

At least ten counts were recorded for this clonotype. The chain links TRBV15 to TRBJ1-5; D is undetermined. The V gene lost 2 bases and the J gene lost 4 bases, with 6 bases spanning the gap. The CDR3 is 13 amino acids. Germline assignment: CDR1 LNHNV and CDR2 YYDKDF (reference sequence). CDR3 DNA: TGTGCCACCAGCAGAACAGTTAATCAGCCCCAGCATTTT. Protein product: CATSRTVNQPQHF. Together with reference TRBV15 and TRBJ1-5, the CDR3 gives the full variable domain: DAMVIQNPRYQVTQFGKPVTLSCSQTLNHNVMYWYQQKSSQAPKLLFHYYDKDFNNEADTPDNFQSRRPNTSFCFLDIRSPGLGDTAMYLCATSRTVNQPQHFGDGTRLSIL.

This clonotype was detected many times. This rearrangement joins TRBV10-3 to TRBJ2-7; 11 bases match TRBD1. This CDR3 region has 20 residues. Trimming removed 3 bases from V and 1 base from J; junction bases left unmatched: 17. The germline V gene encodes CDR1 ENHRY and CDR2 SYGVKD. In nucleotides, the CDR3 is TGTGCCATCAGTGATAAGTATAGGACAGGGGGCGCTTGGCTATCCTACGAGCAGTACTTC. Translated: CAISDKYRTGGAWLSYEQYF.

In its sample, this clonotype was seen many times. This chain joins TRBV3-1 and TRBJ1-5, with 10 nucleotides matching TRBD1. The trim removed 4 bases at V and 6 bases at J, leaving 3 bases unmatched. The CDR3 consists of 14 residues. Germline V gene data show CDR1 as LGHDT and CDR2 as YNNKEL (reference sequence). CDR3 DNA sequence: TGTGCCAGCAGCCCAAGGACAGGGGGTCAGCCCCAGCATTTT. It is translated as CASSPRTGGQPQHF.

The table lists this clonotype with many counts. The V and J genes are TRBV7-9 and TRBJ1-1; unclear D gene. Between the trimmed V and J ends, which lost 1 base and 5 bases, there was a span of 5 bases. The CDR3 consists of 12 residues. Germline assignment: CDR1 SEHNR and CDR2 FQNEAQ (reference sequence). CDR3 nucleotides: TGTGCCAGCAGCTTAGATAATACTGAAGCTTTCTTT. Translating it yields CASSLDNTEAFF.

This clonotype was found many times. This sequence joins TRBV18 and TRBJ1-1; a possible D gene is TRBD1 (6 bases). Trimming shortened V by 6 bases and J by 4 bases, and 24 bases separated the two germline ends. The CDR3 runs 17 residues. Germline-derived CDR1 and CDR2 are KGHSH and LQKENI. The CDR3: CASSPIMNNRAGTEAFF. CDR3 nucleotide sequence: TGTGCCAGCTCCCCCATTATGAATAACAGGGCGGGCACTGAAGCTTTCTTT. The whole variable domain, remainder taken from reference TRBV18 and TRBJ1-1, is NAGVMQNPRHLVRRRGQEARLRCSPMKGHSHVYWYRQLPEEGLKFMVYLQKENIIDESGMPKERFSAEFPKEGPSILRIQQVVRGDSAAYFCASSPIMNNRAGTEAFFGQGTRLTVV.

This chain uses TRBV28 with TRBJ2-3; D remains ambiguous. Germline V CDR1 and CDR2: MDHEN, SYDVKM. The ends were cut back, 3 bases at V and 0 bases at J, with 10 bases in the middle. This CDR3 is 15 amino acids long. The CDR3 spells CASSFRSVSTDTQYF. The CDR3 nucleotides read TGTGCCAGCAGTTTTAGGAGCGTCAGCACAGATACGCAGTATTTT.

Many counts were recorded for this clonotype. This chain links TRBV7-8 with TRBJ1-4; 7 bases fit TRBD1. This CDR3 is 15 amino acids long. V lost 1 base, J lost 3 bases, and 2 bases stayed unmatched. Germline V gene data show CDR1 as SGHVS and CDR2 as FQNEAQ. DNA for the CDR3: TGTGCCAGCAGCTTAGACCAGGGGGCTAATGAAAAACTGTTTTTT. It specifies CASSLDQGANEKLFF.

This clonotype was seen ten or more times. The rearrangement links TRBV27 to TRBJ1-4; D possibly corresponds to TRBD1 (6 bases). In germline, CDR1 is MNHEY, CDR2 SMNVEV (reference sequence). Trimming took 6 bases from V and 4 from J, leaving 15 bases between them. This CDR3 comprises 15 residues. The CDR3 spells CASRRRTDHNEKLFF. The DNA for the CDR3 is TGTGCCAGCAGACGGAGGACAGACCATAATGAAAAACTGTTTTTT.

This clonotype was seen ten or more times. The chain links TRBV3-1 to TRBJ1-3; 10 bases are shared with TRBD1. The CDR3 covers 15 residues. With V trimmed by 6 bases and J by 4 bases, 6 bases remained unmatched. CDR1 is LGHDT and CDR2 is YNNKEL in the germline V gene (reference sequence). The DNA for the CDR3 is TGTGCCAGCAGACCCGGGACAGGGGCCGGAAACACCATATATTTT. This codes for CASRPGTGAGNTIYF.

V usage is TRBV5-1 and J usage is TRBJ1-1; 7 bases line up with TRBD1. CDR3 length equals 16 residues. From germline, CDR1 is SGHRS and CDR2 YFSETQ. The V segment lost 4 bases and the J segment 0 bases; nucleotides outside the gene matches: 9. The CDR3 reads CASSLRTGGLNTEAFF. CDR3 DNA sequence: TGCGCCAGCAGCCTACGGACAGGAGGACTGAACACTGAAGCTTTCTTT.

This clonotype has more than one count but fewer than ten. The germline gene is not matched at one end of the junction; a read error may be the cause. The J gene is TRBJ2-5, the V gene TRBV7-2; D unclear. The CDR3 has 14 amino acids. From germline, CDR1 is SGHTA and CDR2 FQGNSA. CDR3 in DNA: TGTGCCAGCAGCTCGACCGGGCCACAAGGGACCCAGTACTTC. It codes for CASSSTGPQGTQYF.

V usage is TRBV6-5 and J usage is TRBJ2-2, with D possibly being TRBD2 (5 bases). The CDR3 consists of 16 residues. CDR1 is MNHEY and CDR2 is SVGAGI in the germline V gene. Between the trimmed V and J ends, which lost 4 bases and 4 bases, there was a span of 16 bases. The CDR3 nucleotides read TGTGCCAGCAGTTTATCCAGGTGGAGCGGCACCGGGGAGCTGTTTTTT. Translating gives CASSLSRWSGTGELFF.

This clonotype was detected ten times or more. The chain combines TRBV10-3 with TRBJ1-4, with D unresolved. Trimming stripped 0 bases from V and 6 bases from J, with 8 bases between. The CDR3 loop spans 14 amino acids. In germline, CDR1 is ENHRY, CDR2 SYGVKD. Here the CDR3 reads CAISESSSDEKLFF. The CDR3 DNA reads as TGTGCCATCAGTGAGTCCAGCAGCGATGAAAAACTGTTTTTT.

This clonotype was recorded at least ten times. V gene TRBV7-8 combines with J gene TRBJ1-4; D remains ambiguous. Trimming left V 3 bases short and J 8 bases short, with 10 bases between. The CDR3 runs 13 residues. Per the germline V gene, CDR1 is SGHVS and CDR2 is FQNEAQ. CDR3 in DNA: TGTGCCAGCAGCTTGGGTCTACGGGAAAAACTGTTTTTT. The encoded protein is CASSLGLREKLFF.

Many counts were recorded for this clonotype. This chain links TRBV20-1 with TRBJ2-1; 8 bases are shared with TRBD2. Unmatched junction bases numbered 15, after V lost 5 bases and J lost 6 bases. Per the germline V gene, CDR1 is DFQATT and CDR2 is SNEGSKA (reference sequence). The CDR3 runs to 16 residues. CDR3 bases: TGCAGTGCTGGACCCGACACGGGAGGGATTATCAATGAGCAGTTCTTC. Translating gives CSAGPDTGGIINEQFF.

Regarding this clonotype: A much larger clone is a single base away; this may be a read error. J is TRBJ2-7 and V is TRBV28; no clear D. Germline V CDR1 and CDR2: MDHEN, SYDVKM. The CDR3 covers 12 residues. V lost 6 bases and J lost 6, with 12 bases in between. The CDR3 loop is CASSPTAPEQYF. The CDR3 coding sequence is TGTGCCAGCAGCCCCACTGCACCCGAGCAGTACTTC.

V and J are TRBV5-6 and TRBJ2-7, with 7 bases identical to TRBD1. The J segment lost 7 bases and the V segment lost 0 bases, leaving 10 bases of the junction unmatched. CDR1 and CDR2 (germline): SGHDT, YYEEEE. This CDR3 has 15 amino acids. The CDR3: CASSLGTGFQEEQYF. The CDR3 DNA reads TGTGCCAGCAGCTTGGGGACAGGCTTCCAGGAGGAGCAGTACTTC.